These T cell receptor beta chains were read from a single sample in a study of control samples from healthy donors and cancer patients. Only in-frame clones appear in the TCRdb table, and some are missing; sequencing was by immunoSEQ multiplex PCR. The profile shows about 150,000 clones, over 90% of them singletons. Material for sequencing was blood. The receptors here all came from a man aged 50 to 60 in good health. The CDR3 runs from the conserved cysteine through the conserved F or W. D genes are given only for firm matches. Size is omitted from some rows. Given values are once, few, many or a class for expanded clones.

V	size	J	D	CDR3	DNA
TRBV3-1/TRBV3-2	-	TRBJ2-7	TRBD1	CASSHPGQGFYEQYF	TGTGCCAGCAGCCATCCGGGACAGGGATTCTACGAGCAGTACTTC
TRBV5-1	-	TRBJ2-3	TRBD2	CASSLSSGRSDTQYF	TGCGCCAGCAGCCTCTCTAGCGGGAGGTCAGATACGCAGTATTTT
TRBV6-2/TRBV6-3	-	TRBJ1-5	TRBD1	CASSPTPTGAIGQPQHF	TGTGCCAGCAGTCCAACCCCGACAGGGGCTATAGGTCAGCCCCAGCATTTT
TRBV19	-	TRBJ2-7	-	CASSAGAGSEQYF	TGTGCCAGTAGCGCCGGGGCGGGAAGCGAGCAGTACTTC
TRBV27	-	TRBJ2-1	-	CASKDPHNEQFF	TGTGCCAGCAAGGACCCTCACAATGAGCAGTTCTTC
TRBV19	-	TRBJ1-2	-	CASSSRTEILNYGYTF	TGTGCCAGTAGTTCCCGGACGGAAATACTTAACTATGGCTACACCTTC
TRBV6-2/TRBV6-3	-	TRBJ1-5	-	CASSWSGVGQPQHF	TGTGCCAGCAGTTGGTCAGGGGTCGGCCAGCCCCAGCATTTT
TRBV28	-	TRBJ1-1	-	CASSPGTLNTEAFF	TGTGCCAGCAGTCCCGGGACATTAAACACTGAAGCTTTCTTT
TRBV18	once	TRBJ2-1	TRBD2	CASSPPGTSGSSEQFF	TGTGCCAGCTCACCCCCCGGGACTAGCGGGAGTTCTGAGCAGTTCTTC
TRBV5-1	once	TRBJ2-1	-	CASSSPGQGSSGSSNEQFF	TGCGCCAGCAGCTCCCCGGGACAGGGGTCTAGCGGGAGTTCCAATGAGCAGTTCTTC
TRBV29-1	-	TRBJ2-7	-	CSASYGSYEQYF	TGCAGCGCTTCCTACGGCTCCTACGAGCAGTACTTC
TRBV5-1	-	TRBJ1-4	TRBD1	CASSWDRGNEKLFF	TGCGCCAGCAGCTGGGACAGGGGAAATGAAAAACTGTTTTTT
TRBV5-1	-	TRBJ2-1	-	CASSPFPEYYNEQFF	TGCGCCAGCAGCCCCTTTCCGGAGTACTACAATGAGCAGTTCTTC
TRBV5-5	once	TRBJ2-3	-	CASSWSPTDTQYF	TGTGCCAGCAGCTGGAGCCCCACAGATACGCAGTATTTT
TRBV18	once	TRBJ2-1	TRBD1	CASSPSDRVNNEQFF	TGTGCCAGCTCACCATCAGACAGGGTCAACAATGAGCAGTTCTTC
TRBV10-3	-	TRBJ1-5	-	CAISGGAGNQPQHF	TGTGCCATCAGTGGGGGGGCCGGCAATCAGCCCCAGCATTTT
TRBV9	few	TRBJ2-4	TRBD1	CASSAGTGDIQYF	TGTGCCAGCAGCGCGGGCACAGGGGACATTCAGTACTTC
TRBV30	-	TRBJ1-4	-	CAWTLTGVEEKLFF	TGTGCCTGGACCCTAACGGGGGTTGAAGAAAAACTGTTTTTT
TRBV6-5	once	TRBJ2-1	TRBD2	CASRFSGSSYNEQFF	TGTGCCAGCAGATTTAGCGGGAGCTCCTACAATGAGCAGTTCTTC
TRBV28	few	TRBJ1-2	-	CASSPSNYGYTF	TGTGCCAGCAGTCCATCTAACTATGGCTACACCTTC
TRBV6-5	-	TRBJ1-4	-	CASSYGMETTNEKLFF	TGTGCCAGCAGTTACGGTATGGAGACAACTAATGAAAAACTGTTTTTT
TRBV6-5	-	TRBJ1-1	-	CAGSRGEAFF	TGTGCCGGCAGTAGGGGTGAAGCTTTCTTT
TRBV3-1/TRBV3-2	-	TRBJ1-1	-	CASSSHGPAFF	TGTGCCAGCAGCTCCCACGGTCCAGCTTTCTTT
TRBV11-2	-	TRBJ2-2	-	CASSPQLGELFF	TGTGCCAGCAGCCCGCAGCTCGGGGAGCTGTTTTTT
TRBV2	once	TRBJ2-1	TRBD2	CASTSELAGGNEQFF	TGTGCCAGCACCTCGGAACTAGCGGGAGGGAATGAGCAGTTCTTC
TRBV6-2/TRBV6-3	-	TRBJ2-7	TRBD1	CASSYRGTGLEQYF	TGTGCCAGCAGTTACAGGGGGACAGGGCTCGAGCAGTACTTC
TRBV10-2	-	TRBJ1-1	-	CASRVGPTEAFF	TGCGCCAGCAGGGTGGGTCCCACTGAAGCTTTCTTT
TRBV5-1	once	TRBJ1-2	-	CASSLDWGNYGYTF	TGCGCCAGCAGCTTGGATTGGGGGAACTATGGCTACACCTTC
TRBV6-5	once	TRBJ1-2	TRBD1	CASSSRTGNYGYTF	TGTGCCAGCAGTTCCAGGACAGGGAACTATGGCTACACCTTC
TRBV5-6	-	TRBJ1-4	TRBD1	CASSRTGGVEKLFF	TGTGCCAGCAGCCGGACAGGGGGCGTCGAAAAACTGTTTTTT
TRBV10-1	-	TRBJ2-5	TRBD1	CASSAGQGRRETQYF	TGCGCCAGCAGTGCTGGACAGGGTAGGCGAGAGACCCAGTACTTC
TRBV24-1	once	TRBJ2-1	TRBD2	CATAKGGRAEQFF	TGTGCCACCGCTAAGGGCGGGAGGGCCGAGCAGTTCTTC
TRBV6-4	-	TRBJ2-5	-	CASSPLGGGNRETQYF	TGTGCCAGCAGTCCTCTGGGAGGGGGCAACCGGGAGACCCAGTACTTC
TRBV7-9	-	TRBJ2-7	TRBD1	CASSQSTGPGEQYF	TGTGCCAGCAGCCAATCGACAGGGCCGGGCGAGCAGTACTTC
TRBV28	-	TRBJ1-2	-	CASSLVPSGVLYGYTF	TGTGCCAGCAGCCTTGTCCCTTCCGGGGTGTTATATGGCTACACCTTC
TRBV3-1/TRBV3-2	-	TRBJ2-5	-	CASSQGQVDQETQYF	TGTGCCAGCAGCCAAGGACAGGTTGACCAAGAGACCCAGTACTTC
TRBV14	-	TRBJ2-1	TRBD2	CASSQVTGLAGVEQFF	TGTGCCAGCAGCCAAGTTACGGGACTAGCGGGAGTTGAGCAGTTCTTC
TRBV4-2	-	TRBJ2-6	TRBD2	CASSPMVAGGPISGANVLTF	TGTGCCAGCAGCCCTATGGTAGCGGGAGGGCCCATCTCTGGGGCCAACGTCCTGACTTTC
TRBV5-1	-	TRBJ2-5	-	CASSLGEVETQYF	TGCGCCAGCAGCTTGGGGGAGGTGGAGACCCAGTACTTC
TRBV5-1	-	TRBJ2-7	-	CASSETRGYEQYF	TGCGCCAGCAGCGAGACTAGGGGCTACGAGCAGTACTTC
TRBV27	-	TRBJ2-7	TRBD1	CASRPPPQGHEQYF	TGTGCCAGCAGGCCCCCCCCACAGGGGCACGAGCAGTACTTC
TRBV5-1	-	TRBJ2-1	TRBD2	CASSLADLAGVNEQFF	TGCGCCAGCAGCTTGGCCGACCTAGCGGGAGTCAACGAGCAGTTCTTC
TRBV27	-	TRBJ2-2	-	CASSLTPSLGTGELFF	TGTGCCAGCAGTTTAACTCCCTCTTTAGGCACCGGGGAGCTGTTTTTT
TRBV9	-	TRBJ2-7	-	CASSLGGASYEQYF	TGTGCCAGCAGCCTTGGGGGGGCTTCCTACGAGCAGTACTTC
TRBV27	few	TRBJ2-2	TRBD2	CASRWTREIGELFF	TGTGCCAGCAGGTGGACTAGAGAGATCGGGGAGCTGTTTTTT
TRBV10-1	-	TRBJ2-7	-	CASSGKGEQYF	TGCGCCAGCAGTGGTAAGGGCGAGCAGTACTTC
TRBV5-1	-	TRBJ1-2	TRBD1	CASSLGTGGDYGYTF	TGCGCCAGCAGCTTGGGGACAGGGGGAGACTATGGCTACACCTTC
TRBV4-1	-	TRBJ2-7	-	CASSQEGPGPTYEQYF	TGCGCCAGCAGCCAAGAAGGTCCTGGGCCAACCTACGAGCAGTACTTC
TRBV28	-	TRBJ1-6	-	CASSLSRDSPLHF	TGTGCCAGCAGTTTAAGCCGAGATTCACCCCTCCACTTT
TRBV15	-	TRBJ2-2	-	CATSRDLTGELFF	TGTGCCACCAGCAGAGATTTGACCGGGGAGCTGTTTTTT
TRBV5-1	-	TRBJ1-2	-	CASSPQGYGYTF	TGCGCCAGCAGCCCGCAGGGCTATGGCTACACCTTC
TRBV27	-	TRBJ2-7	TRBD1	CASRTGGPWYEQYF	TGTGCCAGCAGGACAGGGGGCCCTTGGTACGAGCAGTACTTC
TRBV29-1	-	TRBJ1-5	TRBD1	CSVTGGYGNQPQHF	TGCAGCGTGACAGGGGGGTATGGCAATCAGCCCCAGCATTTT
TRBV6-2/TRBV6-3	-	TRBJ2-6	-	CASSYARQGLSNSGANVLTF	TGTGCCAGCAGTTACGCGCGACAGGGACTTTCCAACTCTGGGGCCAACGTCCTGACTTTC
TRBV27	-	TRBJ1-6	TRBD1	CASSLGVRTGNNSPLHF	TGTGCCAGCAGTTTAGGGGTTCGGACAGGGAATAATTCACCCCTCCACTTT
TRBV14	-	TRBJ2-7	TRBD2	CASSLLAGAYEQYF	TGTGCCAGCAGCCTTTTAGCGGGGGCCTACGAGCAGTACTTC
TRBV19	once	TRBJ2-1	TRBD2	CASSMGLAGRHNEQFF	TGTGCCAGTAGTATGGGACTAGCGGGACGCCACAATGAGCAGTTCTTC
TRBV10-3	-	TRBJ2-3	TRBD1	CAIRDGQGILDTQYF	TGTGCCATCAGGGACGGACAGGGTATTTTAGATACGCAGTATTTT
TRBV5-1	once	TRBJ2-7	-	CASSLGREYEQYF	TGCGCCAGCAGCTTGGGGCGGGAATACGAGCAGTACTTC
TRBV18	few	TRBJ2-7	TRBD1	CASSPGQGDPYEQYF	TGTGCCAGCTCACCGGGGCAGGGGGACCCCTACGAGCAGTACTTC